This record concerns one T cell receptor (beta chain) sequence. The record originates from a study of blood T cells in healthy people across ages. This CDR3 has 17 residues. Germline V gives CDR1 MNHEY, CDR2 SVGEGT. V lost 0 bases to trimming and J lost 1 base, with 15 bases between them. PCR was performed a second time for roughly 7 to 12 cycles using a sample-barcoded 5' primer and a J-beta primer mix. TCRdb reprocessed the 5' RACE reads via MiXCR and lists one record per CDR3 protein. Among 450,000 to 650,000 distinct CDR3 sequences, 20% to 30% were seen once, and the ten largest hold roughly 10%. The same sample was also studied in work on T cells of mothers and their children.

V and J are TRBV6-2 or TRBV6-3 and TRBJ2-5; D perhaps matches TRBD1 (5 bases). This sequence was found in a boy between 10 and 17 years old in good health. The material sequenced was blood. CDR3 sequence reads: CASSYSPDNPVQETQYF. CDR3 DNA sequence: TGTGCCAGCAGTTACTCTCCGGACAATCCCGTCCAAGAGACCCAGTACTTC.